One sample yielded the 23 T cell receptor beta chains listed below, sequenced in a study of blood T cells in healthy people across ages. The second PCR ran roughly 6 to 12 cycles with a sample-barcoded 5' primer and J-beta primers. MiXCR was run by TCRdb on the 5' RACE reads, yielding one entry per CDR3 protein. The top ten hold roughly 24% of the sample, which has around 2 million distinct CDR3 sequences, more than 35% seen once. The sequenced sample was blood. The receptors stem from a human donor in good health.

CDR3 nucleotides: TGCAGTGCTAAACTAGCGGGGGCCGCAAGGAATGAGCAGTTCTTC. This encodes CSAKLAGAARNEQFF. The chain uses TRBV20-1 and TRBJ2-1, with TRBD2 matching 11 bases. Germline-derived CDR1 and CDR2 are DFQATT and SNEGSKA (reference sequence). The V and J ends lost 4 bases and 7 bases, in that order; junction bases with no gene match: 9. The CDR3 extends over 15 amino acids.

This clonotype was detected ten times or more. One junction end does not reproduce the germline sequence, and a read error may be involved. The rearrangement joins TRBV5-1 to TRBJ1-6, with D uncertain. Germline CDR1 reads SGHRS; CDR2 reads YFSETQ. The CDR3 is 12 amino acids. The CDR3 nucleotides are TGTGCCAGCAGCTCTTCTAATTCACCCCTCCACTTT. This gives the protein CASSSSNSPLHF.

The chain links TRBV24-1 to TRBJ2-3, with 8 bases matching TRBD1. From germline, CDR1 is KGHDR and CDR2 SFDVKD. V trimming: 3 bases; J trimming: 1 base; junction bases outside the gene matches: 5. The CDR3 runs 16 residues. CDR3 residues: CATSDGDRIGTDTQYF. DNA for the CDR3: TGTGCCACCAGTGATGGGGACAGGATCGGCACAGATACGCAGTATTTT.

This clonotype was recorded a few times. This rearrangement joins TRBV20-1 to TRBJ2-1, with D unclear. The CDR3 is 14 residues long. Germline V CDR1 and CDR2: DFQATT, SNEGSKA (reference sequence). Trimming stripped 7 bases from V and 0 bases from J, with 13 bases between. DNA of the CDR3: TGCAGTGTGACCATTCTTAGCTCCTACAATGAGCAGTTCTTC. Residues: CSVTILSSYNEQFF.

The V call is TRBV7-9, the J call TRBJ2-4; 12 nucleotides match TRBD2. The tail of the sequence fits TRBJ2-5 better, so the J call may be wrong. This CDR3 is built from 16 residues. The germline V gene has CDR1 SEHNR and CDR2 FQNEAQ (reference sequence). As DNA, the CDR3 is TGTGCCAGCAGCTCCCCCCCTAGCGGGGGGGATGAGACCCAGTACTTC. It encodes CASSSPPSGGDETQYF.

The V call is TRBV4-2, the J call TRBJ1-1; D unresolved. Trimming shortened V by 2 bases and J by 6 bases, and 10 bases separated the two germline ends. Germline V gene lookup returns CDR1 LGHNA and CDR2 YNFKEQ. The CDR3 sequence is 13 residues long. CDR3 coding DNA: TGTGCCAGCAGCCAATCAGGATGGGCTGAAGCTTTCTTT. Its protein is CASSQSGWAEAFF.

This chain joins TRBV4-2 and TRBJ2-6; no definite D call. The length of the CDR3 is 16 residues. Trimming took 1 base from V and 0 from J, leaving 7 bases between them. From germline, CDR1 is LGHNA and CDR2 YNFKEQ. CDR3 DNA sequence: TGTGCCAGCAGCCAAGCAGACATCTCTGGGGCCAACGTCCTGACTTTC. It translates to CASSQADISGANVLTF.

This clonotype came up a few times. The chain's CDR3 is CASSVVSSRDTEAFF. The CDR3 nucleotides are TGTGCCAGCAGCGTAGTCTCTAGCAGGGACACTGAAGCTTTCTTT. The V call is TRBV9, the J call TRBJ1-1; a weak D match, TRBD1 (5 bases). Germline V CDR1 and CDR2: SGDLS, YYNGEE. With 0 bases removed from V and 3 bases from J, the gap between germline ends came to 12 bases. This CDR3 contains 15 residues.

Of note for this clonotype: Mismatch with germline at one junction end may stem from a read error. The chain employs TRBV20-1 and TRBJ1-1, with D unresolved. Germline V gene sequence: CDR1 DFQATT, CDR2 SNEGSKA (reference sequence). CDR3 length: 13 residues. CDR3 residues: CSASLVSRTEAFF. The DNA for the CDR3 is TGCAGCGCTAGCCTGGTTTCGCGGACTGAAGCTTTCTTT.

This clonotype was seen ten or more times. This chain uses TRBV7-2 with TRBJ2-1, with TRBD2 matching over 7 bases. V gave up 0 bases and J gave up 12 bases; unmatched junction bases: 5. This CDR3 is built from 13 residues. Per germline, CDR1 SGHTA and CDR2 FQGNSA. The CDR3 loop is CASSLAGLGVQFF. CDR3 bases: TGTGCCAGCAGCTTAGCCGGACTAGGTGTGCAGTTCTTC.

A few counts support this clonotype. CDR3 sequence: CASSLLVMGTDTQYF. CDR3 sequence (DNA): TGTGCCAGCAGCTTACTAGTAATGGGCACAGATACGCAGTATTTT. The chain carries TRBV7-9 and TRBJ2-3; no definite D call. The CDR3 length is 15 residues. V lost 2 bases and J 1 base, leaving 10 bases between the germline ends. The germline V gene has CDR1 SEHNR and CDR2 FQNEAQ (reference sequence).

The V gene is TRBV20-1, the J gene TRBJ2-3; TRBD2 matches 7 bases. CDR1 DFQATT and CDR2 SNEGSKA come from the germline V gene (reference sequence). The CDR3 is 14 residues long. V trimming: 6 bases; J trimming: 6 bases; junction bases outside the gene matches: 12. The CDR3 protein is CSAGRAGLGDTQYF. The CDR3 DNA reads TGCAGTGCGGGGAGGGCAGGCCTAGGGGATACGCAGTATTTT.

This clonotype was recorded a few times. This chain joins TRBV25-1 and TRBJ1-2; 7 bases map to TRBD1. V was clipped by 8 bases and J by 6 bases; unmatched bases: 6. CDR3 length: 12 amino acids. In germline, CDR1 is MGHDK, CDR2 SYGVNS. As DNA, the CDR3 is TGTGCCAGCGAAAAAACAGGGGATGGCTACACCTTC. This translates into CASEKTGDGYTF.

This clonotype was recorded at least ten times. CDR3 nucleotides: TGCAGTGCCATTAGCGGGGATCCCTACGAGCAGTACTTC. Its protein is CSAISGDPYEQYF. This chain links TRBV20-1 with TRBJ2-7; TRBD2 matches at 8 bases. Germline CDR1 DFQATT, CDR2 SNEGSKA (reference sequence). The length of the CDR3 is 13 residues. Losses at the gene ends were 6 bases for V and 2 bases for J; bases not matched to a gene: 6.

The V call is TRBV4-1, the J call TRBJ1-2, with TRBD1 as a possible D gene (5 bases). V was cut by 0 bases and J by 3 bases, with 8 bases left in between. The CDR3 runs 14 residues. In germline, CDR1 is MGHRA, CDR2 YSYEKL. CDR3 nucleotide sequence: TGCGCCAGCAGCCAAGAGGTGGGGGACTATGGCTACACCTTC. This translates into CASSQEVGDYGYTF.

CDR3 residues: CASLALGGTDTQYF. CDR3 DNA sequence: TGTGCCAGTCTAGCCCTGGGCGGCACAGATACGCAGTATTTT. The chain is built from TRBV2 and TRBJ2-3, with a possible D match to TRBD2 (5 bases). CDR3 length: 14 amino acids. The germline CDR1 and CDR2 sequences are SNHLY and FYNNEI. V lost 9 bases, J lost 1 base, and 14 bases lay in between.

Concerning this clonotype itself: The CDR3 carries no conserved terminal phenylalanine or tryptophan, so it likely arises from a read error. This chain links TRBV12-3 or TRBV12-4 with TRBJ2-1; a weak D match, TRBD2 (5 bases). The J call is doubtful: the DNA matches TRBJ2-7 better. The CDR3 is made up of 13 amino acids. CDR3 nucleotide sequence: TGTGCCAGCACACGTCGGGGTTCCTACGAGCAGTACTTA. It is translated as CASTRRGSYEQYL.

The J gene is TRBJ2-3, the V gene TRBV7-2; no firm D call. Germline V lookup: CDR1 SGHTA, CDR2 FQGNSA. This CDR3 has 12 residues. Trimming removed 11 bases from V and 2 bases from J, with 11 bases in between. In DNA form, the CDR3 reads TGTGCCCTCGCACGGTCCACAGATACGCAGTATTTT. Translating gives CALARSTDTQYF.

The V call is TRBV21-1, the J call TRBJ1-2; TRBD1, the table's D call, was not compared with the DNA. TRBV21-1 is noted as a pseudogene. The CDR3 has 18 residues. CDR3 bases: TGTGCCAGCAGCAAGGATCGTTTCGTAACAGGGACGATCTATGGCTACACCTTC. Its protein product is CASSKDRFVTGTIYGYTF.

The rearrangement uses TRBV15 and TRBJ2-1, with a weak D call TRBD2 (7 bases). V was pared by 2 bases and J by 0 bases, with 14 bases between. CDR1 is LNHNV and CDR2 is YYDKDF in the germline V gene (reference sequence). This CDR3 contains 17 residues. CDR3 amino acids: CATSRKGGYSSYNEQFF. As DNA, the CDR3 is TGTGCCACCAGCAGAAAGGGGGGGTATAGCTCCTACAATGAGCAGTTCTTC.

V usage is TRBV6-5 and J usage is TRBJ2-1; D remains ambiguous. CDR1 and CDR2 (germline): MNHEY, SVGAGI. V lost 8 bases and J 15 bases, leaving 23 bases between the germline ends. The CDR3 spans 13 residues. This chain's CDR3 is CASLDTMSDTRFF. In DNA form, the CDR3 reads TGTGCCAGCCTTGATACAATGAGTGATACCCGGTTCTTC.

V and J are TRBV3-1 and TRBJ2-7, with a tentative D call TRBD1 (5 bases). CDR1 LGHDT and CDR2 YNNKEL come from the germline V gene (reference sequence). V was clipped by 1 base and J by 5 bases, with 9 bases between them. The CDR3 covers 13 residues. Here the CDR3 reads CASSQGTLDEQYF. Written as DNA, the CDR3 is TGTGCCAGCAGCCAAGGGACACTGGACGAGCAGTACTTC.

The DNA of the CDR3 is TGCAGTGCTAGGTGGACAGGGATGTTTGTTGATGGCTACACCTTC. The encoded protein is CSARWTGMFVDGYTF. V and J are TRBV20-1 and TRBJ1-2, with TRBD1 matching 8 bases. The ends lost 3 bases at V and 6 bases at J; junction bases unmatched: 12. Germline V gene lookup returns CDR1 DFQATT and CDR2 SNEGSKA (reference sequence). The CDR3 is made up of 15 amino acids.